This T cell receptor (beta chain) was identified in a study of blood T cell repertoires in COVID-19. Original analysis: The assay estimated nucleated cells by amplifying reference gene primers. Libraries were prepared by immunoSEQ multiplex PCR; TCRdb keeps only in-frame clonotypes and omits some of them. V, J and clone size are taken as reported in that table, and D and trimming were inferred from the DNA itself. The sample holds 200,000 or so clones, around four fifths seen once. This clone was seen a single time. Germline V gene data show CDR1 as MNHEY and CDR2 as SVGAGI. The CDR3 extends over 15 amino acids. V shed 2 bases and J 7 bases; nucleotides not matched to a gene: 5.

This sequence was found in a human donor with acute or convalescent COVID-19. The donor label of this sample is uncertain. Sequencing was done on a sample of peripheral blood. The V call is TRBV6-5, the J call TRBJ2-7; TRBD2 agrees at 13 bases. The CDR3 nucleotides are TGTGCCAGCAGTTACGGGACTAGCGGGGTAGTTGAGCAGTACTTC. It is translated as CASSYGTSGVVEQYF.